Each of the 27 T cell receptor beta chains below was sequenced from the same sample in a study of Ad26.COV2.S vaccination and SARS-CoV-2 variants. Treatment noted: some 19 received Ad26.COV2.S at low or high dose, single or two shots; five or six received placebo; per-sample allocation not given. Sampling happened 63 days after the first vaccine or placebo injection. Assay: immunoSEQ multiplex PCR; the TCRdb copy retains only in-frame clones and omits some. Seen here are about half a million clones, 89% observed once, and the top ten hold 1.5% to 2%. Sequencing used peripheral blood, obtained in a trial of Ad26.COV2.S vaccine versus placebo. The receptor set was obtained from a person aged 18-60 years who received the Ad26.COV2.S COVID-19 vaccine or a placebo.

V gene TRBV28 combines with J gene TRBJ2-5; 7 bases are shared with TRBD1. The CDR3 has 16 residues. Germline CDR1 reads MDHEN; CDR2 reads SYDVKM. The junction had 8 bases not matched to a gene; V was cut back by 3 bases and J by 1 base. The CDR3 region is CASSFSLGTAQETQYF. The CDR3 region has the DNA TGTGCCAGCAGTTTTAGTCTAGGGACAGCCCAAGAGACCCAGTACTTC.

This sequence joins TRBV20-1 and TRBJ1-5, with a tentative D call TRBD1 (6 bases). Deletions cut 3 bases from V and 4 bases from J, with 13 bases between. The CDR3 is made up of 14 amino acids. Germline V gene sequence: CDR1 DFQATT, CDR2 SNEGSKA (reference sequence). As DNA, the CDR3 is TGCAGTGCTAGTAACAGGGTTTTGAATCAGCCCCAGCATTTT. Translated: CSASNRVLNQPQHF.

The chain uses TRBV6-5 and TRBJ1-5; D ambiguous. Germline CDR1 reads MNHEY; CDR2 reads SVGAGI. V was shortened by 3 bases and J by 3 bases, with 9 bases between the two germline ends. CDR3 length: 14 residues. The CDR3 DNA reads as TGTGCCAGCAGTTATAGACGGGTCAATCAGCCCCAGCATTTT. Its translation is CASSYRRVNQPQHF.

In its sample, this clone was seen once. The genes are TRBV18 and TRBJ2-7; D remains unclear. This CDR3 is built from 14 residues. The germline CDR1 and CDR2 sequences are KGHSH and LQKENI. V gave up 0 bases and J gave up 1 base, with 7 bases separating them. The CDR3 sequence: CASSPPYDSYEQYF. DNA for the CDR3: TGTGCCAGCTCACCACCGTATGATTCCTACGAGCAGTACTTC.

The chain is built from TRBV25-1 and TRBJ1-5, with 9 bases fitting TRBD1. V lost 8 bases to trimming and J lost 7 bases; unmatched junction nucleotides: 9. The CDR3 spans 14 residues. Germline V gives CDR1 MGHDK, CDR2 SYGVNS. CDR3 DNA: TGTGCCAGCTCCCCGGGACAGGGTAACCAGCCCCAGCATTTT. Protein: CASSPGQGNQPQHF.

V usage is TRBV19 and J usage is TRBJ2-4; 11 nucleotides match TRBD2. After removal of 4 bases from V and 11 bases from J, the junction contained 4 bases not matched to a gene. This CDR3 contains 13 residues. The germline V gene encodes CDR1 LNHDA and CDR2 SQIVND (reference sequence). The CDR3: CASSTVTSGVQYF. The CDR3 DNA reads TGTGCCAGTAGTACTGTGACTAGCGGGGTTCAGTACTTC.

This clone was seen only once. This chain joins TRBV5-5 and TRBJ1-3, with 7 bases that match TRBD1. V shed 7 bases, J shed 0 bases, and the junction held 7 bases outside the gene matches. The germline CDR1 and CDR2 sequences are SGHKS and YYEKEE (reference sequence). This CDR3 region has 15 residues. The CDR3 sequence: CASSRDRPSGNTIYF. CDR3 DNA: TGTGCCAGCTCCCGGGACAGACCCTCTGGAAACACCATATATTTT. Full variable domain (missing parts from reference TRBV5-5 and TRBJ1-3): DAGVTQSPTHLIKTRGQQVTLRCSPISGHKSVSWYQQVLGQGPQFIFQYYEKEERGRGNFPDRFSARQFPNYSSELNVNALLLGDSALYLCASSRDRPSGNTIYFGEGSWLTVV.

The V call is TRBV7-2, the J call TRBJ2-3, with 10 bases matching TRBD1. Looked up from germline, CDR1 is SGHTA and CDR2 is FQGNSA. Trimming took 0 bases from V and 4 from J; bases not matched to a gene: 4. The CDR3 covers 16 residues. CDR3 sequence (DNA): TGTGCCAGCAGCTTAGCGCATGGGACAGGGGCAGATACGCAGTATTTT. It yields the protein CASSLAHGTGADTQYF.

This chain uses TRBV28 with TRBJ2-3; 11 nucleotides align to TRBD2. The germline V gene encodes CDR1 MDHEN and CDR2 SYDVKM. This CDR3 spans 19 amino acids. V shed 0 bases and J 2 bases; nucleotides not matched to a gene: 10. The chain's CDR3 is CASSLWTSGTLPPTDTQYF. The CDR3 bases are TGTGCCAGCAGTTTATGGACTAGCGGGACCCTCCCGCCCACAGATACGCAGTATTTT.

This rearrangement joins TRBV28 to TRBJ2-1; TRBD1 agrees at 8 bases. Looked up from germline, CDR1 is MDHEN and CDR2 is SYDVKM. CDR3 length: 18 residues. With V trimmed by 3 bases and J by 2 bases, 12 bases remained unmatched. The CDR3 protein is CASSLYKGTTGAYNEQFF. The CDR3 DNA follows: TGTGCCAGCAGTTTGTATAAAGGAACGACAGGGGCCTACAATGAGCAGTTCTTC.

The chain employs TRBV6-5 and TRBJ1-2, with 7 bases lining up with TRBD1. CDR1 and CDR2 from the germline V gene are MNHEY and SVGAGI. This CDR3 is built from 15 residues. Trimming removed 7 bases from V and 9 bases from J; junction bases left unmatched: 17. CDR3 nucleotides: TGTGCCAGCATCCCAACCGGGAAGGGGGCATCGCGCTACACCTTC. This gives the protein CASIPTGKGASRYTF.

The chain carries TRBV4-1 and TRBJ1-2; 7 bases line up with TRBD1. The CDR3 spans 19 residues. After removal of 2 bases from V and 0 bases from J, the junction contained 15 bases not matched to a gene. Germline V gene data show CDR1 as MGHRA and CDR2 as YSYEKL. The CDR3 region has the DNA TGCGCCAGCAGCCAACCAAAGGTGGGGACAGCCAGACCTAACTATGGCTACACCTTC. Its protein product is CASSQPKVGTARPNYGYTF.

J is TRBJ2-2 and V is TRBV28; D is possibly TRBD1 (5 bases). The CDR3 contains 16 residues. Germline CDR1 is MDHEN and CDR2 is SYDVKM. With 4 bases removed from V and 1 base from J, the gap between germline ends came to 13 bases. The CDR3 nucleotides are TGTGCCAGCAGTTCCCCCTCAACAGGGAACACCGGGGAGCTGTTTTTT. Its protein is CASSSPSTGNTGELFF.

The chain combines TRBV6-4 with TRBJ2-7; a possible D gene is TRBD1 (6 bases). Germline assignment: CDR1 MRHNA and CDR2 SNTAGT. V was clipped by 7 bases and J by 5 bases, with 21 bases between them. The CDR3 extends over 15 amino acids. CDR3 region: CASTPQGPFPNEQYF. The CDR3 nucleotides are TGTGCCAGCACCCCGCAGGGGCCCTTCCCCAACGAGCAGTACTTC.

The chain couples TRBV7-8 to TRBJ2-3; TRBD1 or TRBD2 may be the D gene (6 bases each). The CDR3 spans 16 residues. V was cut by 2 bases and J by 2 bases, with 14 bases left in between. Germline CDR1 is SGHVS and CDR2 is FQNEAQ. The CDR3 loop reads CASSLWGPGATDTQYF. The CDR3 DNA follows: TGTGCCAGCAGCTTATGGGGCCCGGGGGCCACAGATACGCAGTATTTT.

The chain combines TRBV27 with TRBJ2-3; D call uncertain. There are 16 residues in the CDR3. CDR1 and CDR2 (germline): MNHEY, SMNVEV (reference sequence). Between the trimmed V and J ends, which lost 0 bases and 4 bases, there was a span of 14 bases. The DNA for the CDR3 is TGTGCCAGCAGTTTATCACTTTGGGGTGGCTCAGATACGCAGTATTTT. Encoded protein: CASSLSLWGGSDTQYF.

The genes are TRBV11-3 and TRBJ2-5, with unresolved D. V lost 4 bases, J lost 4 bases, and 13 bases lay in between. CDR3 length: 14 residues. The germline gives CDR1 SGHNT, CDR2 YENEEA. In DNA, the CDR3 is TGTGCCAGCAGCTCCGGACCCAGCGTAGAGACCCAGTACTTC. As protein: CASSSGPSVETQYF.

The chain carries TRBV5-4 and TRBJ1-2; the D gene is possibly TRBD1 (6 bases). Germline lookup yields CDR1 SGHNT and CDR2 YYREEE (reference sequence). The CDR3 runs to 14 residues. The V gene lost 6 bases and the J gene lost 8 bases, with 20 bases spanning the gap. CDR3 in DNA: TGTGCCAGCAAAAGGACAGTCCTAACGGGGGGCTACACCTTC. It specifies CASKRTVLTGGYTF.

The chain is built from TRBV27 and TRBJ2-7; TRBD1 agrees at 8 bases. The CDR3 is 15 amino acids. Germline values: CDR1 MNHEY, CDR2 SMNVEV (reference sequence). The V segment lost 6 bases and the J segment 0 bases; nucleotides outside the gene matches: 7. CDR3 DNA sequence: TGTGCCAGCAGACCCGGACAGGGCGGCTCCTACGAGCAGTACTTC. Its protein product is CASRPGQGGSYEQYF.

This chain joins TRBV20-1 and TRBJ2-1, with 7 positions matching TRBD2. The CDR3 contains 11 residues. The V gene's germline CDR1 is DFQATT and CDR2 SNEGSKA (reference sequence). V trimming: 1 base; J trimming: 13 bases; junction bases outside the gene matches: 4. The CDR3 protein is CSARAGGFQFF. The CDR3 nucleotides are TGCAGTGCTAGAGCGGGAGGCTTCCAGTTCTTC.

This clone was seen a single time. The chain carries TRBV14 and TRBJ2-3; D assignment may be TRBD1 or TRBD2 (6 bases each). The CDR3 is 17 residues long. From germline, CDR1 is SGHDN and CDR2 FVKESK. V dropped 4 bases and J dropped 4 bases, with 21 bases sitting between them. The chain's CDR3 is CASSRNSGTGAADTQYF. The CDR3 DNA sequence: TGTGCCAGCAGCCGCAACTCCGGGACGGGGGCAGCAGATACGCAGTATTTT.

The chain combines TRBV11-1 with TRBJ1-1, with D possibly matching TRBD1 (5 bases). Germline V gene data show CDR1 as SGHAT and CDR2 as FQDESV (reference sequence). The CDR3 has 14 residues. Trimming left V 3 bases short and J 6 bases short, with 14 bases between. CDR3 region: CASSFGGYWAEAFF. DNA for the CDR3: TGTGCCAGCAGCTTCGGGGGATACTGGGCTGAAGCTTTCTTT.

The chain carries TRBV27 and TRBJ1-5; D is unclear. Trimming cost V 2 bases and J 0 bases, with 8 bases left between them. The CDR3 is made up of 15 amino acids. The V gene's germline CDR1 is MNHEY and CDR2 SMNVEV (reference sequence). DNA of the CDR3: TGTGCCAGCAGTTTAACATGGAATAGCAATCAGCCCCAGCATTTT. Amino acid sequence: CASSLTWNSNQPQHF.

This chain links TRBV7-3 with TRBJ1-5; D may be TRBD1 (6 bases). This CDR3 spans 15 amino acids. Germline V lookup: CDR1 SGHTA, CDR2 FQGTGA. V was clipped by 5 bases and J by 4 bases, with 15 bases between them. CDR3 protein: CASSPAGAANQPQHF. Written as DNA, the CDR3 is TGTGCCAGCAGCCCGGCAGGGGCCGCTAATCAGCCCCAGCATTTT.

The chain couples TRBV6-5 to TRBJ1-5; D is unresolved. With 6 bases removed from V and 5 bases from J, the gap between germline ends came to 8 bases. Germline V gene lookup returns CDR1 MNHEY and CDR2 SVGAGI. CDR3 length: 12 residues. CDR3 region: CASRVLDQPQHF. CDR3 nucleotide sequence: TGTGCCAGCAGAGTATTAGATCAGCCCCAGCATTTT.

CDR3 in amino acids: CASSLAQGVLYEQYF. DNA for the CDR3: TGCGCCAGCAGCTTGGCGCAGGGGGTGCTCTACGAGCAGTACTTC. V usage is TRBV5-1 and J usage is TRBJ2-7; 7 bases line up with TRBD1. Germline V gene lookup returns CDR1 SGHRS and CDR2 YFSETQ. This CDR3 region has 15 residues. V lost 0 bases and J lost 3; bases outside the gene matches: 6.

The rearrangement uses TRBV5-5 and TRBJ2-7; D not resolved. The V end lost 0 bases, the J end lost 9 bases, and 7 bases lay between the germline ends. The CDR3 is 11 residues long. CDR1 and CDR2 (germline): SGHKS, YYEKEE (reference sequence). The CDR3 nucleotides are TGTGCCAGCAGCTTGGGTAGGTCGCAGTACTTC. Protein: CASSLGRSQYF.